The 18 T cell receptor beta chains in this list originate from one sample, sequenced in a study of Graves' ophthalmopathy and Graves' hyperthyroidism. Amplification of TCR beta CDR3 regions used RNA transcripts. First-round RT-PCR relied on HTBI primers, and a second-round multiplex PCR came next. TCRdb re-called the multiplex PCR reads with MiXCR, one entry per CDR3 protein. Here the sample spans hundreds of thousands of distinct CDR3 sequences, 35% to 45% being singletons. The sample comprised peripheral blood. These receptors all stem from an adult man with Graves' ophthalmopathy.

This clonotype was seen once. V and J are TRBV10-3 and TRBJ1-5; TRBD1 is a possible D gene (6 bases). The CDR3 contains 17 residues. Germline lookup yields CDR1 ENHRY and CDR2 SYGVKD. V lost 0 bases and J lost 5, with 17 bases in between. The CDR3 protein is CAISESTLGGIDQPQHF. Here the CDR3 DNA reads TGTGCCATCAGTGAGTCGACATTAGGGGGAATCGATCAGCCCCAGCATTTT.

This clonotype was picked up many times. The rearrangement links TRBV7-8 to TRBJ1-2; 8 nucleotides agree with TRBD1. With 5 bases clipped from V and 5 bases from J, the junction kept 16 bases outside the gene matches. Germline assignment: CDR1 SGHVS and CDR2 FQNEAQ. This CDR3 is built from 17 residues. CDR3 protein: CASSLRSTGQANYGYTF. CDR3 DNA sequence: TGTGCCAGCAGCCTCCGGAGTACGGGACAGGCGAATTATGGCTACACCTTC.

The chain has TRBV11-2 and TRBJ1-4; D gene unclear. The germline V gene encodes CDR1 SGHAT and CDR2 FQNNGV. V gave up 1 base and J gave up 0 bases, with 9 bases separating them. This CDR3 region has 16 residues. The CDR3 DNA reads TGTGCCAGCAGCTTAGGCGGGAAGTCAACTAATGAAAAACTGTTTTTT. Its protein product is CASSLGGKSTNEKLFF. Full variable domain (remainder filled in from reference TRBV11-2 and TRBJ1-4): EAGVAQSPRYKIIEKRQSVAFWCNPISGHATLYWYQQILGQGPKLLIQFQNNGVVDDSQLPKDRFSAERLKGVDSTLKIQPAKLEDSAVYLCASSLGGKSTNEKLFFGSGTQLSVL.

For this clonotype: This may be a read error, as it is one base from a much larger clone. The rearrangement links TRBV7-9 to TRBJ2-7; possibly TRBD1 for D (5 bases). The CDR3 is 16 residues long. Per the germline V gene, CDR1 is SEHNR and CDR2 is FQNEAQ (reference sequence). CDR3 sequence: CAGSLGARSPSYEQYF. The DNA for the CDR3 is TGTGCCGGCAGCTTAGGGGCTAGATCCCCCTCCTACGAGCAGTACTTC.

This clonotype turned up a few times. V usage is TRBV20-1 and J usage is TRBJ2-2; TRBD1 matches at 7 bases. Germline V gene lookup returns CDR1 DFQATT and CDR2 SNEGSKA (reference sequence). The length of the CDR3 is 15 residues. V lost 4 bases to trimming and J lost 1 base; unmatched junction nucleotides: 6. This CDR3 is CSAKRTGVNTGELFF. The CDR3 coding sequence is TGCAGTGCTAAGCGGACAGGAGTGAACACCGGGGAGCTGTTTTTT.

The V and J genes are TRBV4-1 and TRBJ1-1, with no clear D. Germline assignment: CDR1 MGHRA and CDR2 YSYEKL. Between the trimmed V and J ends, which lost 2 bases and 3 bases, there was a span of 10 bases. The CDR3 loop spans 14 amino acids. In DNA form, the CDR3 reads TGCGCCAGCAGCCAATTCCCCCTGGACACTGAAGCTTTCTTT. Translation gives CASSQFPLDTEAFF.

This clonotype was counted between two and nine times. The genes are TRBV20-1 and TRBJ2-2; D is possibly TRBD1 (6 bases). The CDR3 length is 15 residues. Germline CDR1 is DFQATT and CDR2 is SNEGSKA (reference sequence). Trimming left V 1 base short and J 3 bases short, with 12 bases between. The CDR3 DNA reads TGCAGTGCTAGAGCCGGGACAACAGACACCGGGGAGCTGTTTTTT. Translating it yields CSARAGTTDTGELFF.

Ten or more counts support this clonotype. The chain links TRBV6-6 to TRBJ1-1, with D uncertain. The germline V gene has CDR1 MNHNY and CDR2 SVGAGI (reference sequence). The CDR3 is 14 amino acids. Trimming removed 2 bases from V and 4 bases from J, with 11 bases in between. CDR3 amino acids: CASSYQPSRTEAFF. The CDR3 DNA reads TGTGCCAGCAGTTACCAGCCCAGCCGCACTGAAGCTTTCTTT.

This chain uses TRBV25-1 with TRBJ1-3, with 7 bases matching TRBD1. The germline V gene encodes CDR1 MGHDK and CDR2 SYGVNS. Trimming removed 6 bases from V and 0 bases from J; junction bases left unmatched: 14. The CDR3 contains 18 residues. CDR3 sequence: CASRITGVRGHSGNTIYF. The CDR3 DNA reads TGTGCCAGCAGGATCACAGGGGTCAGGGGACACTCTGGAAACACCATATATTTT.

This clonotype has a single count. A much larger clone differs from this one at a single base, so this may be a read error. This chain joins TRBV20-1 and TRBJ1-2, with no clear D. This CDR3 is 14 amino acids long. Germline V CDR1 and CDR2: DFQATT, SNEGSKA (reference sequence). The CDR3 DNA reads TGCAGTGCTAGAACGAGCCTACAGAGGGCTGGCCACACCTTC. Encoded protein: CSARTSLQRAGHTF.

This clonotype was detected once. A much larger clone lies a single base off, so this may be a read error. The chain has TRBV5-1 and TRBJ1-5; no clear D. The CDR3 is made up of 13 amino acids. Per germline, CDR1 SGHRS and CDR2 YFSETQ. The CDR3 nucleotides are TGTGCCAGCAGCTTCTACGCCAATCAGCCCCAGCATTTT. It specifies CASSFYANQPQHF.

The V call is TRBV5-4, the J call TRBJ2-2, with 11 bases aligning to TRBD2. V lost 4 bases, J lost 3 bases, and 5 bases stayed unmatched. The germline gives CDR1 SGHNT, CDR2 YYREEE (reference sequence). There are 16 residues in the CDR3. CDR3 in DNA: TGTGCCAGCAGCCTCGGGACTAGCGGTTACACCGGGGAGCTGTTTTTT. Amino acids: CASSLGTSGYTGELFF.

The chain uses TRBV25-1 and TRBJ2-1, with TRBD2 identical over 11 bases. Trimming took 5 bases from V and 5 from J; bases not matched to a gene: 8. The CDR3 contains 16 residues. Germline V lookup: CDR1 MGHDK, CDR2 SYGVNS. The CDR3 is CASSRKLAGVNNEQFF. The DNA for the CDR3 is TGTGCCAGCAGTCGCAAACTAGCGGGGGTAAACAATGAGCAGTTCTTC. Looking up the rest from reference TRBV25-1 and TRBJ2-1 gives the full variable domain: EADIYQTPRYLVIGTGKKITLECSQTMGHDKMYWYQQDPGMELHLIHYSYGVNSTEKGDLSSESTVSRIRTEHFPLTLESARPSHTSQYLCASSRKLAGVNNEQFFGPGTRLTVL.

Points on this clonotype: A much larger clone differs from this one at a single base, so this may be a read error. The rearrangement links TRBV20-1 to TRBJ1-1; a possible D gene is TRBD1 (6 bases). The CDR3 covers 14 residues. V was clipped by 1 base and J by 3 bases, with 12 bases between them. Germline V CDR1 and CDR2: DFQATT, SNEGSKA (reference sequence). This CDR3 is CSARGVGGDTEAFF. The DNA of the CDR3 is TGCAGTGCTAGAGGTGTAGGGGGTGACACTGAAGCTTTCTTT.

This chain uses TRBV10-3 with TRBJ2-7; D not resolved. This CDR3 has 12 amino acids. CDR1 and CDR2 (germline): ENHRY, SYGVKD. The V end was cut by 10 bases, the J end by 2 bases, with 12 bases between. In DNA form, the CDR3 reads TGTGCCACCCGGCACGCCACCTACGAGCAGTACTTC. This sequence encodes CATRHATYEQYF.

This clonotype was detected only once. This CDR3 fails to terminate in the conserved phenylalanine or tryptophan, so it likely reflects a read error. The limits of the CDR3 on the DNA are not certain, so only TCRdb's listed CDR3 is given. This chain connects TRBV6-2 or TRBV6-3 to TRBJ2-7; the tabulated D call, TRBD2, remains unverified against the DNA. The CDR3 numbers 9 amino acids, ends counted. Per the germline V gene, CDR1 is MNHEY and CDR2 is SVGEGT. This chain's CDR3 is CASSYRTSL.

This clonotype was seen ten or more times. The chain is built from TRBV4-3 and TRBJ1-3, with 7 bases aligning to TRBD1. With 2 bases clipped from V and 2 bases from J, the junction kept 6 bases outside the gene matches. The germline V gene encodes CDR1 LGHNA and CDR2 YSLEER. The CDR3 runs 16 residues. CDR3 in amino acids: CASSQSMTGTGNTIYF. For the CDR3, the DNA is TGCGCCAGCAGCCAATCGATGACAGGGACTGGAAACACCATATATTTT.

As to this clonotype: Germline and junction disagree at one end, which may indicate a read error. V is TRBV7-9 and J is TRBJ1-4; tentative D call: TRBD1 (5 bases). CDR1 is SEHNR, CDR2 FQNEAQ, per germline (reference sequence). The CDR3 spans 16 residues. CDR3 in DNA: TGTCCCAGCAGCCCTTGGGGGGAGTCAATGGTTGAAAAACTGTTTTTT. Translation gives CPSSPWGESMVEKLFF.